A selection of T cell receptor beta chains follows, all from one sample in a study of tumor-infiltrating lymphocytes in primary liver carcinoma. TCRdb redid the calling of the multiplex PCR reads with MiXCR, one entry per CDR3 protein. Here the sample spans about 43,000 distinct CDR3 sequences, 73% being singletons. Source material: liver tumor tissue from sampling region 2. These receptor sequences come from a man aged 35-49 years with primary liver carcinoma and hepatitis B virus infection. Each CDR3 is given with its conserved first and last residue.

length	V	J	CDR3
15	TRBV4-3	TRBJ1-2	CASSQEQDPNYGYTF
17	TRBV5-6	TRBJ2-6	CASKQDRLSSGANVLTF
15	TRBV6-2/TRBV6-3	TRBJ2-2	CASGSPAGGGGELFF
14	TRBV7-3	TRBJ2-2	CASSSDPHTGGLFF
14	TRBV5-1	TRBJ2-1	CASSFSGGHNEEFF
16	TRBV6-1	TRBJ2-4	CASSATGGFGKNIQYF
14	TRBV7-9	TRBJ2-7	CASSHRDINYEQYF
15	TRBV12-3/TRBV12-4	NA	CASTRGTAINQPQYF
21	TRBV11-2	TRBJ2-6	CASNVGGDRGISPSGANVLTF
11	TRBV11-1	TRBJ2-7	CASSSGFDQYF
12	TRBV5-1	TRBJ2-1	CASSSYMGEQFF
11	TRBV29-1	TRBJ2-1	CGGQREGEQFF
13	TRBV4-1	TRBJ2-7	CAISQGYGYKQYF
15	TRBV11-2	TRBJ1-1	CASSGNLIVGTEAFF
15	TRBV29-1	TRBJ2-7	CSVASGLAGSYEQYF
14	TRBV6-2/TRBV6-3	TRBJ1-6	CASGHGTEDSPLHF
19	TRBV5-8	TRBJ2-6	CVSSPMGLAWFSGANVLTF
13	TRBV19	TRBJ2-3	CASSYTITDTQYF
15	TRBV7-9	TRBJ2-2	CASRPGRAGTEELFF
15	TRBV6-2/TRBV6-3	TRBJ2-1	CAIRLPQASHNEQLF
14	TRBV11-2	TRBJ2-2	CANSTDSDIGELFF
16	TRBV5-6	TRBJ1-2	CASSSRDRIVNYGYTF
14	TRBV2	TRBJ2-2	CASSDYRAVGELFF
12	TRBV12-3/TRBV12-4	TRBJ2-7	CTSSLTENEQYF
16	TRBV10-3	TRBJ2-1	CAISVDSGNPLNEQFF
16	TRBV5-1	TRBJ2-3	CASSSGLAGPGNTQYF
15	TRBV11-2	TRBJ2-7	CASNPGRLYARDQYF
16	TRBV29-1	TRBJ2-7	CSAMRSGTGTPHEQYF
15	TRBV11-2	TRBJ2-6	CATQRPRSGANALTF
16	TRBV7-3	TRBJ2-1	CASSLDGKRNYNEQFF
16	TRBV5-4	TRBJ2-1	CTSSARSGVSYNEQFF
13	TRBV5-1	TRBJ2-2	CASNSTLTGELFF
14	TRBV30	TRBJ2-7	CTWSDTGTGDEQYF
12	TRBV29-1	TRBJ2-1	CSVAPISGREFF
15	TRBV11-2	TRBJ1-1	CASSDNLKVNTEAFF
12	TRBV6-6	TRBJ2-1	CTSSYSSDEQFF
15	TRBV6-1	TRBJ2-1	CASIGGLARLYEQFF